Here is one T cell receptor (beta chain) with its context. These data are taken from a study of T cell changes during pregnancy in multiple sclerosis. V was clipped by 5 bases and J by 0 bases; unmatched bases: 6. The CDR3 covers 16 residues. CDR1 is LNHDA and CDR2 is SQIVND in the germline V gene (reference sequence). The protocol was immunoSEQ multiplex PCR, while the TCRdb copy is restricted to in-frame clones and leaves out a portion. This table holds 45,000 to 70,000 clones, just over 90% found once. This sample comprised CD4+ T cells from peripheral blood mononuclear cells, obtained in the second trimester of pregnancy. This TCR was sampled from a female donor with multiple sclerosis, enrolled in a pregnancy study. The chain combines TRBV19 with TRBJ1-4, with TRBD1 matching over 7 bases. CDR3 loop: CASSFSRGATNEKLFF. CDR3 nucleotides: TGTGCCAGTAGTTTCTCCAGGGGGGCAACTAATGAAAAACTGTTTTTT.